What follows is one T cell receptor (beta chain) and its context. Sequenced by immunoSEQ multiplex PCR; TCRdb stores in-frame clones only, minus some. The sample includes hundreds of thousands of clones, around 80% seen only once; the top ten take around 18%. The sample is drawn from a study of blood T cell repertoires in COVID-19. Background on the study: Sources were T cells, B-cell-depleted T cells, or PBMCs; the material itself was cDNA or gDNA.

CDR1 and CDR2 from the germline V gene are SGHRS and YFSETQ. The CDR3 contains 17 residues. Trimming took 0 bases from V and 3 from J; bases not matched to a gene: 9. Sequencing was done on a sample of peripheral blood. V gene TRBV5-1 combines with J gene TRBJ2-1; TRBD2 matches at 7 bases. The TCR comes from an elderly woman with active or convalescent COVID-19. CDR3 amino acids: CASSLGELGRDYNEQFF. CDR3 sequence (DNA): TGCGCCAGCAGCTTGGGGGAACTAGGGAGGGACTACAATGAGCAGTTCTTC.